The T cell receptor beta chain under discussion was sequenced for a study of T cell responses to AZD1222 COVID-19 vaccine. Study-level background: The analysis combined second doses at about 4 or about 12 weeks.

Trimming took off 4 bases at V and 2 bases at J, with 15 bases between the two ends. The CDR3 runs to 15 residues. Germline loops: CDR1 MNHEY, CDR2 SMNVEV (reference sequence). Measured with immunoSEQ multiplex PCR; TCRdb has only the in-frame clones, and not every one. Among approximately 60,000 clones listed, about 79% were seen once. Of note for this clone: Antigen unknown.

The study, taken as a whole, reports: Just 5 to 7 AZD1222 recipients tested seropositive at baseline. Donors were mostly white British, more females; clonal diversity possibly underestimated.

The sequenced sample was peripheral blood, obtained on day 0 of AZD1222 vaccination. This TCR was sampled from an adult in good health. V gene TRBV27 combines with J gene TRBJ2-7; D is uncertain. CDR3 amino acids: CASSSYPQPAYEQYF. The CDR3 DNA is TGTGCCAGCAGTTCCTACCCCCAGCCCGCCTACGAGCAGTACTTC.